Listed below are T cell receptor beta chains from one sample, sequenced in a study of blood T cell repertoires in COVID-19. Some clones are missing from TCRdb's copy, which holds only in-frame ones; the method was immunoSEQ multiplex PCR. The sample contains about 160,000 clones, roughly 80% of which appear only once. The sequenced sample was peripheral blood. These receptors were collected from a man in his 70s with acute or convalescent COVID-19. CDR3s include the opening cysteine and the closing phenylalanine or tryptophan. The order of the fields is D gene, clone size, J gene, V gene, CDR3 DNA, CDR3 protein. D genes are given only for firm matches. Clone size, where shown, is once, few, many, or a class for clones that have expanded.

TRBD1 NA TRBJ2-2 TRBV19 TGTGCCAGTAGTATAGATGGACAGGGGAACACCGGGGAGCTGTTTTTT CASSIDGQGNTGELFF
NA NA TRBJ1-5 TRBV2 TGTGCCAGCAGGGCTCAGGGTCAGCCCCAGCATTTT CASRAQGQPQHF
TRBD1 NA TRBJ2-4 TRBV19 TGTGCCAGTAGTAGTCGTCGGGACAGGTTGTACTTC CASSSRRDRLYF
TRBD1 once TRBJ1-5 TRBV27 TGTGCCAGCAGTTCTGGGACAGGGAGAGGCAGCAATCAGCCCCAGCATTTT CASSSGTGRGSNQPQHF
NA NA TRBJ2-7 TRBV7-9 TGTGCCAGCAGCTCAGAGGGACACGGGACATACGAGCAGTACTTC CASSSEGHGTYEQYF
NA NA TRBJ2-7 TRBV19 TGTGCCAGTAGTATCGCACACACGTCGGAGGGCTACGAGCAGTACTTC CASSIAHTSEGYEQYF
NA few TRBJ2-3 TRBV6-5 TGTGCCAGCAGTTATGAGAACACAGATACGCAGTATTTT CASSYENTDTQYF
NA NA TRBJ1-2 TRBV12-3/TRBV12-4 TGTGCCAGCAGTCTAACAGGGTTCTATGGCTACACCTTC CASSLTGFYGYTF
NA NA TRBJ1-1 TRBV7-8 TGTGCCAGCAGCTCCACGGAGGACGGGGCTGAAGCTTTCTTT CASSSTEDGAEAFF
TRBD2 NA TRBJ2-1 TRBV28 TGTGCCAGCAGATGGGGGAGGGCCTCATATGAGCAGTTCTTC CASRWGRASYEQFF
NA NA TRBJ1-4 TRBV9 TGTGCCAGCAGCGTAGAGGTTGGGGGCTCGGAGGAAAAACTGTTTTTT CASSVEVGGSEEKLFF
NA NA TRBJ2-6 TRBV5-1 TGCGCCAGCAGCCCCATAGAAAGCTCTGGGGCCAACGTCCTGACTTTC CASSPIESSGANVLTF
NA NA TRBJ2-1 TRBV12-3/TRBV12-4 TGTGCCAGCAGTTTAATCAGGTTTAATGAGCAGTTCTTC CASSLIRFNEQFF
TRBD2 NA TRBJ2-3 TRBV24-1 TGTGCCACCAGTGATCCGGGAGGTGCAGATACGCAGTATTTT CATSDPGGADTQYF
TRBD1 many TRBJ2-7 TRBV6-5 TGTGCCAGCAGGCCATGGGACAGAGAATCCTACGAGCAGTACTTC CASRPWDRESYEQYF
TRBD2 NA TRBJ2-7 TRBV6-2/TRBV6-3 TGTGCCAGCAGTTACCCTACTAGCGGGCCGAGCTCCTACGAGCAGTACTTC CASSYPTSGPSSYEQYF
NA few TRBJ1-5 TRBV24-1 TGTGCCACCAGTGACCCAGGTCTGCCCCAGCATTTT CATSDPGLPQHF
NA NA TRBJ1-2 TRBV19 TGTGCCAGTAATCCAGGGCCTAACTATGGCTACACCTTC CASNPGPNYGYTF
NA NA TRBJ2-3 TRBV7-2 TGTGCCAGCAGCCGCTCGGGGTTCTCCCCCTATGAAGATACGCAGTATTTT CASSRSGFSPYEDTQYF
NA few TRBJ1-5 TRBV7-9 TGTGCCAGCAGCTCCCAACAGGAATATAGCAATCAGCCCCAGCATTTT CASSSQQEYSNQPQHF
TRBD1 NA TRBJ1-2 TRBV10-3 TGTGCCATCAGAGGGACAGGGAACTATGGCTACACCTTC CAIRGTGNYGYTF
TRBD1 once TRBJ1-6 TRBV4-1 TGCGCCAGCAGCCAAGACAGGGGGGTCTCTAATTCACCCCTCCACTTT CASSQDRGVSNSPLHF
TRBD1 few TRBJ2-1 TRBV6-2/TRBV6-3 TGTGCCAGCAGTTACGGACAGGGTGGAAATGAGCAGTTCTTC CASSYGQGGNEQFF
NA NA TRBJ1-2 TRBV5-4 TGTGCCAGCAGGTCGGTGGCAGGGGTAACTAGGTATGGCTACACCTTC CASRSVAGVTRYGYTF
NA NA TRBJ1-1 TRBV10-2 TGCGCCAGCGGGAGGGGAACTGAAGCTTTCTTT CASGRGTEAFF
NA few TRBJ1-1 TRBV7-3 TGTGCCAGCAGCTTAGGGGGGGACACTGAAGCTTTCTTT CASSLGGDTEAFF
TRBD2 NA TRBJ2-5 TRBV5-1 TGCGCCAGCAGCTCGTCCTTTACGGGAGGTTCGGAGACCCAGTACTTC CASSSSFTGGSETQYF
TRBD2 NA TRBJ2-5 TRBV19 TGTGCCAGTAGTGTTATGTTGACTAGCGAAGAGACCCAGTACTTC CASSVMLTSEETQYF
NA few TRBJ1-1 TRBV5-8 TGTGCCAGCAGCTGGGCCGGTGAAGCTTTCTTT CASSWAGEAFF
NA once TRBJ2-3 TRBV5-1 TGCGCCAGCAGCTTGGGGCCACAGGGACCTAGCACAGATACGCAGTATTTT CASSLGPQGPSTDTQYF
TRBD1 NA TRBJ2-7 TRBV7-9 TGTGCCAGCAGGGGGACAGGGGGAATTTGGAACGAGCAGTACTTC CASRGTGGIWNEQYF
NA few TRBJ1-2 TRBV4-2 TGTGCCAGCAGCCCAGGGATCTATGGCTACACCTTC CASSPGIYGYTF
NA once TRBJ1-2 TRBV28 TGTGCCAGCAGTTCATTTCGGACAGACCGTAACTATGGCTACACCTTC CASSSFRTDRNYGYTF
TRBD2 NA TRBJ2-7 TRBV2 TGTGCCAGCGGACTAGCGTACGAGCAGTACTTC CASGLAYEQYF
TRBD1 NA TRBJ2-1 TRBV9 TGTGCCAGCAGCGGTCTGACAGGGCTCGATGAGCAGTTCTTC CASSGLTGLDEQFF
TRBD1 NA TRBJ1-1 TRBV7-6 TGTGCCAGCAGCTCCCCCCCCAGGGGGGCCCCTGAAGCTTTCTTT CASSSPPRGAPEAFF
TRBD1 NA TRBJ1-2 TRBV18 TGTGCCAGCTCATCTGACCGGACAGGGGTTAGTGGCTACACCTTC CASSSDRTGVSGYTF
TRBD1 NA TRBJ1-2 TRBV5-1 TGCGCCAGCAAATGGGACAGCTATGGCTACACCTTC CASKWDSYGYTF
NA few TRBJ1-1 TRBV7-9 TGTGCCAGCAGCCTTCGACAAAGGGGAAGCACTGAAGCTTTCTTT CASSLRQRGSTEAFF
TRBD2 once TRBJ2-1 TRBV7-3 TGTGCCAGCAGCTCACTGCGGACTAGCGGGGGGACCTACAATGAGCAGTTCTTC CASSSLRTSGGTYNEQFF
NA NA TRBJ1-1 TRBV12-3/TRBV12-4 TGTGCCAGCAGCCGTCAGGGTCATGAAGCTTTCTTT CASSRQGHEAFF
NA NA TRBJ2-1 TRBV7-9 TGTGCCAGCAGCCCGGAGCGGATTGGGTACAATGAGCAGTTCTTC CASSPERIGYNEQFF
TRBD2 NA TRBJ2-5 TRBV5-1 TGCGCCAGCAGCTTGGCTAGCGGAGAGACCCAGTACTTC CASSLASGETQYF
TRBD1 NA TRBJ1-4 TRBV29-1 TGCAGCGTGGGGGGACAGCTTGAAAAACTGTTTTTT CSVGGQLEKLFF
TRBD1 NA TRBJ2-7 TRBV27 TGTGCCAGCAGTTCAGGGGGTTCTTTAGAGCAGTACTTC CASSSGGSLEQYF
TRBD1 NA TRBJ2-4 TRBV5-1 TGCGCCAGCAGCTTGGCGGGACAGGGACAAAACATTCAGTACTTC CASSLAGQGQNIQYF
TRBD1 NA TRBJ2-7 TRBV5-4 TGTGCCAGCAGCCTAAGGACGACAGGGCTTTACGAGCAGTACTTC CASSLRTTGLYEQYF